The present entry profiles one TCR beta chain with its context. This entry belongs to a study of T-cell reconstitution after alpha-beta-depleted transplantation in children. This sample's TCRbeta library carried unique molecular identifier barcodes. TCRdb redid the calling of the PCR reads with MiXCR, one entry per CDR3 protein. The sample includes approximately 350,000 distinct CDR3 sequences, about 14% seen only once; the top ten take around 4.5%. The V end was cut by 6 bases, the J end by 4 bases, with 12 bases between. The CDR3 length is 13 residues. Germline V gene sequence: CDR1 MNHEY, CDR2 SMNVEV (reference sequence).

This receptor was identified in a human donor who donated a stem cell graft to a child with Fanconi anemia. The sequences come from PBMCs, collected from the stem cell graft. V usage is TRBV27 and J usage is TRBJ1-2, with a tentative D call TRBD1 (6 bases). In DNA, the CDR3 is TGTGCCAGCAGAGAGGGGGGCATCTATGGCTACACCTTC. Translation: CASREGGIYGYTF.